Presented here are 6 T cell receptor beta chains from one specimen sequenced in a study of CD8 T cells in Susac syndrome. Random hexamers were used to reverse transcribe roughly 0.5 to 1 ug of RNA. TCRdb itself ran the immunoSEQ multiplex PCR reads through MiXCR, one entry per CDR3 protein. Here the sample spans 170,000 or so distinct CDR3 sequences, 90% to 96% being singletons. Sequencing input: CD4+ T cells from PBMCs. Source of these receptors: a human donor with Susac syndrome.

The J gene is TRBJ1-2, the V gene TRBV2; weak D call: TRBD1 (6 bases). The CDR3 consists of 13 residues. The germline V gene has CDR1 SNHLY and CDR2 FYNNEI. The V gene lost 4 bases and the J gene lost 7 bases, with 13 bases spanning the gap. CDR3 in DNA: TGTGCCAGCAGTGCACAGGGATTGAGTGGCTACACCTTC. It specifies CASSAQGLSGYTF.

This chain connects TRBV6-1 to TRBJ2-7, with TRBD2 as a possible D gene (5 bases). V lost 3 bases to trimming and J lost 0 bases, with 15 bases between them. The germline gives CDR1 MNHNS, CDR2 SASEGT. The length of the CDR3 is 16 residues. In nucleotides, the CDR3 is TGTGCCAGCAGTGACCCCGGCGGGTTAAGCTCCTACGAGCAGTACTTC. It codes for CASSDPGGLSSYEQYF.

The chain couples TRBV20-1 to TRBJ1-6; D is unclear. Germline-derived CDR1 and CDR2 are DFQATT and SNEGSKA (reference sequence). The V gene lost 5 bases and the J gene lost 7 bases, with 9 bases spanning the gap. This CDR3 has 12 amino acids. This CDR3 reads CSAQVSNSPLHF. CDR3 coding DNA: TGCAGTGCTCAAGTGTCCAATTCACCCCTCCACTTT.

The V gene is TRBV24-1, the J gene TRBJ2-5; no clear D. The V end lost 3 bases, the J end lost 5 bases, and 15 bases lay between the germline ends. The CDR3 sequence is 15 residues long. From germline, CDR1 is KGHDR and CDR2 SFDVKD. CDR3 in amino acids: CATSDTDGLGETQYF. The CDR3, as DNA: TGTGCCACCAGTGATACCGACGGCCTCGGGGAGACCCAGTACTTC.

J is TRBJ2-2 and V is TRBV29-1; weak D call: TRBD2 (7 bases). The V gene's germline CDR1 is SQVTM and CDR2 ANQGSEA. The CDR3 extends over 14 amino acids. CDR3 residues: CRPRGGANTGELFF. DNA of the CDR3: TGCAGGCCTAGGGGGGGCGCGAACACCGGGGAGCTGTTTTTT.

The table lists this clonotype with a few counts. The V and J genes are TRBV2 and TRBJ1-5; 10 bases line up with TRBD1. CDR3 length: 13 amino acids. Germline CDR1 reads SNHLY; CDR2 reads FYNNEI. V lost 7 bases to trimming and J lost 5 bases; unmatched junction nucleotides: 2. Written as DNA, the CDR3 is TGTGCCAGCAAGGGGACAGGGGATCAGCCCCAGCATTTT. Its protein is CASKGTGDQPQHF. Based on the CDR3 plus reference TRBV2 and TRBJ1-5, the full variable domain is EPEVTQTPSHQVTQMGQEVILRCVPISNHLYFYWYRQILGQKVEFLVSFYNNEISEKSEIFDDQFSVERPDGSNFTLKIRSTKLEDSAMYFCASKGTGDQPQHFGDGTRLSIL.